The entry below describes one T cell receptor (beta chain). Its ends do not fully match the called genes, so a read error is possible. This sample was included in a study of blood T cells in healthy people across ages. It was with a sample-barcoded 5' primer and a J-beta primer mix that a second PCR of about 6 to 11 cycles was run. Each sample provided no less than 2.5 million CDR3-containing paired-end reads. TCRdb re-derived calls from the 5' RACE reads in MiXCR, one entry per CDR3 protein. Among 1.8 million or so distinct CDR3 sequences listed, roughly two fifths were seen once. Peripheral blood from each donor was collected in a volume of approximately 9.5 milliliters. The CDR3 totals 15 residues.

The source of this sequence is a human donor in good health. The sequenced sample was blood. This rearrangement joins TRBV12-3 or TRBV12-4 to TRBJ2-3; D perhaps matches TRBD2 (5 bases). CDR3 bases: TGTGCCAACAGTTCCCGGACTTATGCTGGAGATACGCAGTATTTT. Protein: CANSSRTYAGDTQYF.